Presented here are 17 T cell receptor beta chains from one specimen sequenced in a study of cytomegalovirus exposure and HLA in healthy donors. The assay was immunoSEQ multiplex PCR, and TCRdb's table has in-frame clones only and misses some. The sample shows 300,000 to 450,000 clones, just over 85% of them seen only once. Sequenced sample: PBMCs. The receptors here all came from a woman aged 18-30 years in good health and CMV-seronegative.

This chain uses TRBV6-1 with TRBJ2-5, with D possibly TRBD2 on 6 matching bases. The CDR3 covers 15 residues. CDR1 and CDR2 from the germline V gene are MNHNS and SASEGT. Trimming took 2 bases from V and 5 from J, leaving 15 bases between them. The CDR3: CASSESGVKGETQYF. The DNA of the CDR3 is TGTGCCAGCAGTGAATCGGGGGTCAAGGGGGAGACCCAGTACTTC.

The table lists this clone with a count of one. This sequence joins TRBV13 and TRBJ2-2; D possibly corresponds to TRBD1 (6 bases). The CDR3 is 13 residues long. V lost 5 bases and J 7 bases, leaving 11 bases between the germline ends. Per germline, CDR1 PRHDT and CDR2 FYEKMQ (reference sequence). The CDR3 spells CASSPQGLGELFF. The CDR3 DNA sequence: TGTGCCAGCAGCCCACAGGGTCTCGGGGAGCTGTTTTTT.

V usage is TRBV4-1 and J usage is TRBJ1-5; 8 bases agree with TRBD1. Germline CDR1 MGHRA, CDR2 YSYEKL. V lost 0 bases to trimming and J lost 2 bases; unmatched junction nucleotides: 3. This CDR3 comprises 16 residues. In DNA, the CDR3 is TGCGCCAGCAGCCAAGATCAGGGGGCCGGCAATCAGCCCCAGCATTTT. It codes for CASSQDQGAGNQPQHF.

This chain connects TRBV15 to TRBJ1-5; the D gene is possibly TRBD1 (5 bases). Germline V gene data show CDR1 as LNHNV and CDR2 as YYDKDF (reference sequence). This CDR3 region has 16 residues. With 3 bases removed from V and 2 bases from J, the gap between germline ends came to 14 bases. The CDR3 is CATSSMSVGRNQPQHF. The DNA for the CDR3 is TGTGCCACCAGCAGTATGTCCGTGGGGCGCAATCAGCCCCAGCATTTT.

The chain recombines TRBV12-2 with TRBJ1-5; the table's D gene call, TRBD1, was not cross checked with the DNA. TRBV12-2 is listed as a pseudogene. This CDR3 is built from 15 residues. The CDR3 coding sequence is TGTGCAAGTCGCCACGGACAGGGCTTTAATCAGCCCCAGCATTTT. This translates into CASRHGQGFNQPQHF.

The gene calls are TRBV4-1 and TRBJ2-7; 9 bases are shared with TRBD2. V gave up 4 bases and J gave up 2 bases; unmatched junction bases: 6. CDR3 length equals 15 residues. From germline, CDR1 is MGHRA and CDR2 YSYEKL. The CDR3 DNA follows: TGCGCCAGCAGCCTCTACGCGGGGGGGCCCTACGAGCAGTACTTC. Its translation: CASSLYAGGPYEQYF.

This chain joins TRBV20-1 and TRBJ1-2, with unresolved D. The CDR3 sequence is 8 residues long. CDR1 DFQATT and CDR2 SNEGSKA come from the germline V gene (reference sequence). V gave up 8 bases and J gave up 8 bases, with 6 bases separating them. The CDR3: CSTPGYTF. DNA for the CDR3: TGCAGTACTCCGGGCTACACCTTC.

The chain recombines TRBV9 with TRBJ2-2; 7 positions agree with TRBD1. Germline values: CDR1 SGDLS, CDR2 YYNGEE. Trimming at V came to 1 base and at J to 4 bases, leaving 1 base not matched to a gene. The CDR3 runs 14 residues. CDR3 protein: CASSVRQGTGELFF. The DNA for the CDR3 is TGTGCCAGCAGCGTAAGACAGGGCACCGGGGAGCTGTTTTTT.

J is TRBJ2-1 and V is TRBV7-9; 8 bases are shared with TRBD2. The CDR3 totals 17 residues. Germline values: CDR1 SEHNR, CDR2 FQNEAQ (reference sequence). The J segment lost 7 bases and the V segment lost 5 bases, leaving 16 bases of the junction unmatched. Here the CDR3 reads CASSAAAGTRPGNEQFF. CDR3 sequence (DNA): TGTGCCAGCAGCGCAGCAGCCGGGACTAGACCCGGTAATGAGCAGTTCTTC.

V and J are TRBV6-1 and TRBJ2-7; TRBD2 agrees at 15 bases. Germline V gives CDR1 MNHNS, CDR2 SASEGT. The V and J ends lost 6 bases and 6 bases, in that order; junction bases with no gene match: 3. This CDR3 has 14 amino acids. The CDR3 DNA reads TGTGCCAGCAGAGAGGGACTAGCGGGAGGCGAGCAGTACTTC. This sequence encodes CASREGLAGGEQYF.

Here the CDR3 DNA reads TGTGCCTGGGGAAACAAACTAGCGGGAGGTGATCTAGCCAAAAACATTCAGTACTTC. It translates to CAWGNKLAGGDLAKNIQYF. The V call is TRBV30, the J call TRBJ2-4; 12 bases map to TRBD2. Losses at the gene ends were 5 bases for V and 0 bases for J; bases not matched to a gene: 14. The CDR3 is made up of 19 amino acids. CDR1 GTSNPN and CDR2 SVGIG come from the germline V gene (reference sequence).

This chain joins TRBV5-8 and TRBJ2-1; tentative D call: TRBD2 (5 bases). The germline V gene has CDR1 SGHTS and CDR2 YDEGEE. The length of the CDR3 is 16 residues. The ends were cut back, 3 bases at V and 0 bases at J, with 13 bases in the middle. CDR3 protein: CASSSSAGSSYNEQFF. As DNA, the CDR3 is TGTGCCAGCAGCTCCTCCGCGGGTAGCTCCTACAATGAGCAGTTCTTC.

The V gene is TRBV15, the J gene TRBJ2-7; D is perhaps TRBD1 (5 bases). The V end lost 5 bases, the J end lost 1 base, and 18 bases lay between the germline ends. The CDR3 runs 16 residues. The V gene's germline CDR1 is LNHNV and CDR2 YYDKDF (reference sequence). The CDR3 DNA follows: TGTGCCACCAGCCTAGGGTGGCAGGGCAATTCCTACGAGCAGTACTTC. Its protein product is CATSLGWQGNSYEQYF. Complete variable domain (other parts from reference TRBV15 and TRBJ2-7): DAMVIQNPRYQVTQFGKPVTLSCSQTLNHNVMYWYQQKSSQAPKLLFHYYDKDFNNEADTPDNFQSRRPNTSFCFLDIRSPGLGDTAMYLCATSLGWQGNSYEQYFGPGTRLTVT.

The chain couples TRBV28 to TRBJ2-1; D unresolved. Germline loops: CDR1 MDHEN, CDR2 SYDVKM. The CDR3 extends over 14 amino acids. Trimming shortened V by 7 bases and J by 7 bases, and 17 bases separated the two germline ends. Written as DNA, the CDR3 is TGTGCCAGCACCAGTTTCCTCTCAGGTAATGAGCAGTTCTTC. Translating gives CASTSFLSGNEQFF.

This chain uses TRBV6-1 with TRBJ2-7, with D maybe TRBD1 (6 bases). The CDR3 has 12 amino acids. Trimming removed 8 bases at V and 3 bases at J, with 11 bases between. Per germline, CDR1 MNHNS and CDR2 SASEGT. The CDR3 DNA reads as TGTGCCAGCCTGGGGGCAGGCTACGAGCAGTACTTC. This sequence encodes CASLGAGYEQYF.

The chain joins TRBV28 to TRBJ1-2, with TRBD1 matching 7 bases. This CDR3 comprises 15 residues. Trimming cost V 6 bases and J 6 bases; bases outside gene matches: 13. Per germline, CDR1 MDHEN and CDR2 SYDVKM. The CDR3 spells CASSPGWGQTDGYTF. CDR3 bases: TGTGCCAGCAGCCCGGGTTGGGGACAGACTGATGGCTACACCTTC.

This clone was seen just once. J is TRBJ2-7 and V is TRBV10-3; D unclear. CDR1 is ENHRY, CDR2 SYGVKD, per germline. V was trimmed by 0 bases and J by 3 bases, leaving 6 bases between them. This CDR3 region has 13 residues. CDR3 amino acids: CAISESNGYEQYF. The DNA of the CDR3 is TGTGCCATCAGTGAGTCTAACGGCTACGAGCAGTACTTC.